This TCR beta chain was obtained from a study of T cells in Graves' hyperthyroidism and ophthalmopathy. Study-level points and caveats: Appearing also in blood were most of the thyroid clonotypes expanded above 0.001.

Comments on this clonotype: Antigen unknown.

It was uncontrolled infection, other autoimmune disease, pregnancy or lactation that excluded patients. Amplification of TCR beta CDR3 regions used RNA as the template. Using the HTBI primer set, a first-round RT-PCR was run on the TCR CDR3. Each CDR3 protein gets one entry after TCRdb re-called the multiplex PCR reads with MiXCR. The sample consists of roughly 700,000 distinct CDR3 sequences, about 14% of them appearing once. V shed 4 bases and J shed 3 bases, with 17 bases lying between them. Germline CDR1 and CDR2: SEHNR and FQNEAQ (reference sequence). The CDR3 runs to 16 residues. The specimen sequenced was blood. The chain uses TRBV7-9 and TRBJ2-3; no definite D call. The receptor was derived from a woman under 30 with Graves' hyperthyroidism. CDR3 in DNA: TGTGCCAGCAGCTCCGCTGCTCCGTGGTCAACAGATACGCAGTATTTT. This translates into CASSSAAPWSTDTQYF. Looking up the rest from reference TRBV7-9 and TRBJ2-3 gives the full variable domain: DTGVSQNPRHKITKRGQNVTFRCDPISEHNRLYWYRQTLGQGPEFLTYFQNEAQLEKSRLLSDRFSAERPKGSFSTLEIQRTEQGDSAMYLCASSSAAPWSTDTQYFGPGTRLTVL.